These 29 T cell receptor beta chains originate from one sample sequenced in a study of blood T cell repertoires in COVID-19. Produced via immunoSEQ multiplex PCR; TCRdb's table is partial and in-frame only. The data show about 150,000 clones, roughly nine tenths seen once. Sequenced input: peripheral blood. The source of these receptors is a man between 18 and 29 years old with COVID-19, enrolled during active disease.

The rearrangement links TRBV10-3 to TRBJ1-1; 7 bases align to TRBD1. The CDR3 has 13 residues. Trimming at V came to 10 bases and at J to 6 bases, leaving 11 bases not matched to a gene. Germline lookup yields CDR1 ENHRY and CDR2 SYGVKD. This CDR3 is CATRSDRDAEAFF. The CDR3 coding sequence is TGTGCCACACGGTCAGACAGGGATGCTGAAGCTTTCTTT.

The gene calls are TRBV19 and TRBJ2-2; 13 bases are a match to TRBD2. With 4 bases clipped from V and 11 bases from J, the junction kept 7 bases outside the gene matches. Germline CDR1 is LNHDA and CDR2 is SQIVND (reference sequence). The CDR3 has 15 residues. The CDR3 DNA follows: TGTGCCAGTAGTAGAGGACTAGCGGGAGAAAGAGAGCTGTTTTTT. It specifies CASSRGLAGERELFF.

The V call is TRBV6-2 or TRBV6-3, the J call TRBJ2-5; TRBD1 agrees at 8 bases. The junction had 7 bases not matched to a gene; V was cut back by 6 bases and J by 1 base. Germline CDR1 is MNHEY and CDR2 is SVGEGT. The CDR3 totals 15 residues. CDR3 sequence reads: CASSKLTGVQETQYF. The DNA for the CDR3 is TGTGCCAGCAGCAAATTGACAGGGGTCCAAGAGACCCAGTACTTC.

The chain combines TRBV28 with TRBJ2-1; D is possibly TRBD2 (6 bases). The germline V gene has CDR1 MDHEN and CDR2 SYDVKM. V lost 7 bases to trimming and J lost 4 bases, with 17 bases between them. This CDR3 has 15 amino acids. The CDR3 sequence: CASTLLAEQYNEQFF. The CDR3 nucleotides read TGTGCCAGCACCCTTTTAGCGGAGCAATACAATGAGCAGTTCTTC. Drawing the rest from reference TRBV28 and TRBJ2-1, the complete variable domain is DVKVTQSSRYLVKRTGEKVFLECVQDMDHENMFWYRQDPGLGLRLIYFSYDVKMKEKGDIPEGYSVSREKKERFSLILESASTNQTSMYLCASTLLAEQYNEQFFGPGTRLTVL.

The V gene is TRBV14, the J gene TRBJ1-1, with D tentatively TRBD1 (5 bases). The CDR3 spans 14 residues. Trimming took off 4 bases at V and 3 bases at J, with 12 bases between the two ends. The germline V gene has CDR1 SGHDN and CDR2 FVKESK. The DNA for the CDR3 is TGTGCCAGCAGCCGGAGGGGCCCGGACACTGAAGCTTTCTTT. Residues: CASSRRGPDTEAFF.

The chain combines TRBV7-2 with TRBJ1-6, with a weak D call TRBD1 (5 bases). The CDR3 has 17 residues. Trimming pared 5 bases from V and 0 bases from J, leaving 14 bases between. Germline V lookup: CDR1 SGHTA, CDR2 FQGNSA. The CDR3 nucleotides are TGTGCCAGCAGCCCGGACAAGGCGAGCTCCTATAATTCACCCCTCCACTTT. It encodes CASSPDKASSYNSPLHF.

The chain has TRBV4-3 and TRBJ2-7; 7 bases are a match to TRBD1. The V gene's germline CDR1 is LGHNA and CDR2 YSLEER. With 2 bases clipped from V and 0 bases from J, the junction kept 19 bases outside the gene matches. This CDR3 comprises 20 residues. In DNA form, the CDR3 reads TGCGCCAGCAGCCAACGAGGGGGCCCCCCGTACCCGAGGAGCTCCTACGAGCAGTACTTC. This encodes CASSQRGGPPYPRSSYEQYF.

This rearrangement joins TRBV10-2 to TRBJ2-7; weak D call: TRBD1 (7 bases). The CDR3 length is 13 residues. V lost 8 bases, J lost 3 bases, and 14 bases lay in between. Germline V lookup: CDR1 WSHSY, CDR2 SAAADI. CDR3 coding DNA: TGCGCCAGCTCGCGGGACAGCCTCTACGAGCAGTACTTC. Protein sequence: CASSRDSLYEQYF.

The chain couples TRBV6-1 to TRBJ2-7, with 8 bases aligning to TRBD2. This CDR3 has 14 residues. The V gene's germline CDR1 is MNHNS and CDR2 SASEGT. The V and J ends lost 2 bases and 4 bases, in that order; junction bases with no gene match: 4. This CDR3 reads CASSETAGGYEQYF. The CDR3 DNA reads TGTGCCAGCAGTGAAACCGCGGGAGGTTACGAGCAGTACTTC.

This rearrangement joins TRBV27 to TRBJ2-7; tentative D call: TRBD2 (5 bases). CDR3 size: 14 residues. The germline V gene has CDR1 MNHEY and CDR2 SMNVEV (reference sequence). The V and J ends lost 3 bases and 4 bases respectively, with 13 bases between them. The CDR3 nucleotides read TGTGCCAGCAGTTTGGGTGGGAGAGGATACGAGCAGTACTTC. This encodes CASSLGGRGYEQYF.

CDR3 amino acids: CASSFGAAVAQYF. For the CDR3, the DNA is TGTGCCAGCAGCTTTGGGGCAGCTGTTGCCCAGTACTTC. The chain joins TRBV5-8 to TRBJ2-5; D perhaps matches TRBD1 (5 bases). CDR1 and CDR2 from the germline V gene are SGHTS and YDEGEE. The V end lost 2 bases, the J end lost 9 bases, and 14 bases lay between the germline ends. This CDR3 contains 13 residues.

This clone was recorded a few times. V is TRBV5-1 and J is TRBJ1-1; no clear D gene. Germline CDR1 reads SGHRS; CDR2 reads YFSETQ. Trimming removed 2 bases from V and 7 bases from J, with 15 bases in between. CDR3 length equals 14 residues. DNA of the CDR3: TGCGCCAGCAGCTTTAGTTCGTGGAGCCATGAAGCTTTCTTT. Amino acids: CASSFSSWSHEAFF. Together with reference TRBV5-1 and TRBJ1-1, the CDR3 gives the full variable domain: KAGVTQTPRYLIKTRGQQVTLSCSPISGHRSVSWYQQTPGQGLQFLFEYFSETQRNKGNFPGRFSGRQFSNSRSEMNVSTLELGDSALYLCASSFSSWSHEAFFGQGTRLTVV.

J is TRBJ1-5 and V is TRBV4-3; D is ambiguous. Deletions cut 0 bases from V and 6 bases from J, with 21 bases between. The CDR3 has 18 amino acids. Germline-derived CDR1 and CDR2 are LGHNA and YSLEER. The CDR3 loop reads CASSQDSPRSLGSQPQHF. The CDR3 coding sequence is TGCGCCAGCAGCCAAGATAGCCCCCGTTCTCTTGGGAGTCAGCCCCAGCATTTT.

The table lists this clone with a count of one. This sequence joins TRBV24-1 and TRBJ2-3; 11 bases agree with TRBD2. The germline V gene encodes CDR1 KGHDR and CDR2 SFDVKD. CDR3 length: 16 residues. Unmatched junction bases numbered 7, after V lost 5 bases and J lost 4 bases. This CDR3 reads CATSGSLAGASDTQYF. The CDR3 region has the DNA TGTGCCACCAGTGGTTCACTAGCGGGAGCGTCAGATACGCAGTATTTT.

The chain carries TRBV27 and TRBJ2-7; 8 bases align to TRBD2. With V trimmed by 6 bases and J by 6 bases, 10 bases remained unmatched. This CDR3 is 14 amino acids long. Germline CDR1 and CDR2: MNHEY and SMNVEV (reference sequence). This CDR3 is CASRGRGLVREQYF. CDR3 bases: TGTGCCAGCAGAGGTAGGGGACTAGTCCGCGAGCAGTACTTC.

This chain links TRBV6-5 with TRBJ2-7, with 7 bases that match TRBD2. This CDR3 is 15 amino acids long. The junction had 3 bases not matched to a gene; V was cut back by 1 base and J by 0 bases. Germline CDR1 and CDR2: MNHEY and SVGAGI. The CDR3 DNA is TGTGCCAGCAGTTACTTAGCGGGCACCTCCTACGAGCAGTACTTC. Translated, it gives CASSYLAGTSYEQYF.

V and J are TRBV28 and TRBJ1-6; D perhaps matches TRBD1 (6 bases). The ends were cut back, 5 bases at V and 4 bases at J, with 9 bases in the middle. Germline V CDR1 and CDR2: MDHEN, SYDVKM. There are 14 residues in the CDR3. The CDR3 sequence is CASSRQDYNSPLHF. Here the CDR3 DNA reads TGTGCCAGCAGTAGACAGGATTATAATTCACCCCTCCACTTT.

This clone appeared a single time. The chain links TRBV5-6 to TRBJ2-3, with TRBD2 matching 9 bases. V was pared by 0 bases and J by 1 base, with 6 bases of the junction left unmatched. Looked up from germline, CDR1 is SGHDT and CDR2 is YYEEEE. The CDR3 is 17 amino acids. The CDR3 nucleotides are TGTGCCAGCAGCTTGGGGTTAGCGGGAGCGGGCACAGATACGCAGTATTTT. Translation gives CASSLGLAGAGTDTQYF. The whole variable domain, remainder taken from reference TRBV5-6 and TRBJ2-3, is DAGVTQSPTHLIKTRGQQVTLRCSPKSGHDTVSWYQQALGQGPQFIFQYYEEEERQRGNFPDRFSGHQFPNYSSELNVNALLLGDSALYLCASSLGLAGAGTDTQYFGPGTRLTVL.

V and J are TRBV30 and TRBJ1-1; TRBD1 might be the D (6 bases). The CDR3 is made up of 16 amino acids. Germline CDR1 GTSNPN, CDR2 SVGIG (reference sequence). V lost 0 bases and J lost 5, with 19 bases in between. Here the CDR3 reads CAWSVLYGTTGTEAFF. CDR3 nucleotides: TGTGCCTGGAGTGTATTGTACGGGACAACTGGGACTGAAGCTTTCTTT.

The chain links TRBV7-2 to TRBJ1-2; D is unresolved. Germline loops: CDR1 SGHTA, CDR2 FQGNSA. CDR3 size: 17 residues. Trimming left V 5 bases short and J 4 bases short, with 23 bases between. The CDR3 DNA is TGTGCCAGCAGCCCCCGGGAATCAGGCGGTTTCCTCTATGGCTACACCTTC. Protein product: CASSPRESGGFLYGYTF.

V usage is TRBV5-4 and J usage is TRBJ2-1; TRBD2 matches 7 bases. This CDR3 is built from 15 residues. Trimming took 0 bases from V and 5 from J; bases not matched to a gene: 5. Germline V lookup: CDR1 SGHNT, CDR2 YYREEE (reference sequence). The CDR3 sequence is CASSLGLAEHNEQFF. For the CDR3, the DNA is TGTGCCAGCAGCTTGGGTCTAGCGGAGCACAATGAGCAGTTCTTC.

The chain links TRBV24-1 to TRBJ2-2, with TRBD2 as a possible D gene (6 bases). The CDR3 is 15 residues long. Germline V lookup: CDR1 KGHDR, CDR2 SFDVKD. Trimming took off 10 bases at V and 4 bases at J, with 18 bases between the two ends. CDR3 in amino acids: CATGEAGFVTGELFF. The CDR3 DNA sequence: TGTGCCACAGGGGAGGCAGGGTTTGTCACCGGGGAGCTGTTTTTT.

This clone came up once. The chain couples TRBV24-1 to TRBJ2-5, with 8 bases lining up with TRBD2. This CDR3 is built from 20 residues. Germline CDR1 and CDR2: KGHDR and SFDVKD. V shed 3 bases and J 2 bases; nucleotides not matched to a gene: 19. The CDR3 region is CATSDARANYFAGGQETQYF. CDR3 nucleotides: TGTGCCACCAGTGATGCCCGCGCGAATTACTTTGCGGGAGGTCAAGAGACCCAGTACTTC.

The V call is TRBV4-3, the J call TRBJ2-1; D perhaps matches TRBD2 (5 bases). Trimming took 4 bases from V and 4 from J, leaving 8 bases between them. The CDR3 has 13 residues. CDR1 is LGHNA and CDR2 is YSLEER in the germline V gene. The DNA for the CDR3 is TGCGCCAGCAGCCGGGAGCAGTACAATGAGCAGTTCTTC. Residues: CASSREQYNEQFF.

This clone was seen a single time. The V gene is TRBV20-1, the J gene TRBJ2-3; D gene ambiguous. V was trimmed by 4 bases and J by 3 bases, leaving 5 bases between them. The CDR3 totals 11 residues. Germline CDR1 DFQATT, CDR2 SNEGSKA (reference sequence). CDR3 nucleotide sequence: TGCAGTGCTACCTTGACAGATACGCAGTATTTT. This gives the protein CSATLTDTQYF.

The chain joins TRBV10-3 to TRBJ2-7, with 8 bases aligning to TRBD1. The germline gives CDR1 ENHRY, CDR2 SYGVKD. The CDR3 runs 12 residues. V dropped 10 bases and J dropped 3; count of bases not matched to a gene: 5. The CDR3 reads CATLGQDYEQYF. CDR3 nucleotides: TGTGCCACTTTGGGACAGGACTACGAGCAGTACTTC.

The chain carries TRBV5-6 and TRBJ1-3; no reliable D call. The length of the CDR3 is 11 residues. V was clipped by 2 bases and J by 8 bases, with 5 bases between them. From germline, CDR1 is SGHDT and CDR2 YYEEEE. The CDR3 is CASSFSDTIYF. The CDR3 coding sequence is TGTGCCAGCAGCTTCTCGGACACCATATATTTT.

This clone was found once. The V and J genes are TRBV27 and TRBJ2-1; D perhaps matches TRBD2 (6 bases). Deletions cut 7 bases from V and 10 bases from J, with 20 bases between. This CDR3 has 14 residues. Germline V gene data show CDR1 as MNHEY and CDR2 as SMNVEV (reference sequence). For the CDR3, the DNA is TGTGCCAGCACCAAGGCGGGACTCCTCAAGGAGCAGTTCTTC. Residues: CASTKAGLLKEQFF.

The J gene is TRBJ2-7, the V gene TRBV7-2; tentatively, D is TRBD1 (5 bases). This CDR3 comprises 14 residues. CDR1 SGHTA and CDR2 FQGNSA come from the germline V gene. V was clipped by 1 base and J by 4 bases, with 11 bases between them. CDR3 DNA sequence: TGTGCCAGCAGCTTAGAAACAGGCAGGTACGAGCAGTACTTC. It specifies CASSLETGRYEQYF.